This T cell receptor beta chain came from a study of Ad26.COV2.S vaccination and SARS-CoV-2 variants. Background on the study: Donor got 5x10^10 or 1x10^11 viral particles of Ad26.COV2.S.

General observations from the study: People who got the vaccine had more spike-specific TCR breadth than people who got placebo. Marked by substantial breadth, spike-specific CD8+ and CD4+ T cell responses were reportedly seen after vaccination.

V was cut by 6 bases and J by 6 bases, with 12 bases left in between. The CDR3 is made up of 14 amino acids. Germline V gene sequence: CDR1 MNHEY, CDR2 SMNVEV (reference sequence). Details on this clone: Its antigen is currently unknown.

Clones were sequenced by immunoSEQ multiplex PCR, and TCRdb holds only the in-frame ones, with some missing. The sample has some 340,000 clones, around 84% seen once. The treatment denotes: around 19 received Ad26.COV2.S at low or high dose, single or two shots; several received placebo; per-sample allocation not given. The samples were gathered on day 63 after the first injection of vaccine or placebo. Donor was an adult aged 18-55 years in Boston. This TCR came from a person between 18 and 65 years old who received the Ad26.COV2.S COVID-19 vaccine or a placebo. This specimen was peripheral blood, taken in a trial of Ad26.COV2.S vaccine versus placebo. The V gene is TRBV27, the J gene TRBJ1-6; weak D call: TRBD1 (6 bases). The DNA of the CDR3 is TGTGCCAGCAGACCTACAGGGTTTAATTCACCCCTCCACTTT. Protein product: CASRPTGFNSPLHF.